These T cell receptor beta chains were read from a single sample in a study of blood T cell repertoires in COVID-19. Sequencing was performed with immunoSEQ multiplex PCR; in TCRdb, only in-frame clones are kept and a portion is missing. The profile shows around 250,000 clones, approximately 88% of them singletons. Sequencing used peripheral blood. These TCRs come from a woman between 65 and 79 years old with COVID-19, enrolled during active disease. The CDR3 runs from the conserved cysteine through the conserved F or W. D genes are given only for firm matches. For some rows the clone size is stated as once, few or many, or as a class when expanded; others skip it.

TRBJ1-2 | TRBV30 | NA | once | CAWSRTYGYTF | TGTGCCTGGAGTAGGACTTATGGCTACACCTTC
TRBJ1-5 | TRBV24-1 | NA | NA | CATSDSGRGTYQPQHF | TGTGCCACCAGTGATTCCGGCAGGGGTACTTATCAGCCCCAGCATTTT
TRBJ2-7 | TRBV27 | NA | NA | CASSAWGSEQYF | TGTGCCAGCAGTGCCTGGGGCTCCGAGCAGTACTTC
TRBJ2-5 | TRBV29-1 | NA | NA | CSVRGPGFQETQYF | TGCAGCGTTAGAGGCCCCGGGTTTCAAGAGACCCAGTACTTC
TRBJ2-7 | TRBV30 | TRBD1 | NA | CAWGQGKVTYEQYF | TGTGCCTGGGGACAGGGGAAGGTGACCTACGAGCAGTACTTC
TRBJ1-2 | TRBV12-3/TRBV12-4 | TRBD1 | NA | CASSPDRVGGYTF | TGTGCCAGCAGCCCGGACAGGGTGGGCGGCTACACCTTC
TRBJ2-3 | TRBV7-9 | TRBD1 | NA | CASSPGQAGTDTQYF | TGTGCCAGCAGCCCTGGACAGGCTGGGACAGATACGCAGTATTTT
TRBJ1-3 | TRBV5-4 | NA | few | CASSSQGTGNTIYF | TGTGCCAGCAGCTCACAGGGTACTGGAAACACCATATATTTT
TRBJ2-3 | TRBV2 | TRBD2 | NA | CASSGTSGSTDTQYF | TGTGCCAGCAGCGGGACTAGCGGGAGTACAGATACGCAGTATTTT
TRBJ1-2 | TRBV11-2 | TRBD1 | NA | CASSLVAPGQGAYGYTF | TGTGCCAGCAGCTTAGTGGCCCCGGGACAGGGGGCCTATGGCTACACCTTC
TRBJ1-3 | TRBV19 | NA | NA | CASRNTIYF | TGTGCCAGTCGGAACACCATATATTTT
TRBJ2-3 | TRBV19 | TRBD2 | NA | CASRVGLAGGYTQYF | TGTGCCAGTAGGGTCGGACTAGCAGGCGGCTATACGCAGTATTTT
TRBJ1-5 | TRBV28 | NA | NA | CASNLADISNQPQHF | TGTGCCAGCAACCTAGCCGACATTAGCAATCAGCCCCAGCATTTT
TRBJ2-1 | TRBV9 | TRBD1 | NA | CASSAFGTGGLNEQFF | TGTGCCAGCAGCGCATTCGGGACAGGGGGCCTTAATGAGCAGTTCTTC
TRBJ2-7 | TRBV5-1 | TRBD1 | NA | CASSQQGSSSYEQYF | TGCGCCAGCAGCCAACAGGGGAGTAGCTCCTACGAGCAGTACTTC
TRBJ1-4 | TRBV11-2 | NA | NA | CASSLELNEKLFF | TGTGCCAGCAGCTTAGAACTAAATGAAAAACTGTTTTTT
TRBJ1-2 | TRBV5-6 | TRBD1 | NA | CASSPTGTGGFYGYTF | TGTGCCAGCAGCCCTACCGGGACAGGGGGCTTCTATGGCTACACCTTC
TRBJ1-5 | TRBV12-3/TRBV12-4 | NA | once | CASSLGGEQPQHF | TGTGCCAGCAGTCTTGGAGGGGAGCAGCCCCAGCATTTT
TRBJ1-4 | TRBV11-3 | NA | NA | CASSLRGEKLFF | TGTGCCAGCAGCCTCCGGGGGGAAAAACTGTTTTTT
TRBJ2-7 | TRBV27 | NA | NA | CASSLGGDEQYF | TGTGCCAGCAGTTTAGGAGGGGACGAGCAGTACTTC
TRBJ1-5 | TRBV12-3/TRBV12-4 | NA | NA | CASSLIQNQPQHF | TGTGCCAGCAGTTTAATTCAGAATCAGCCCCAGCATTTT
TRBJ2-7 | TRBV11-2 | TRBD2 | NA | CASSLGTSDRYEQYF | TGTGCCAGCAGCTTAGGAACTAGCGATCGCTACGAGCAGTACTTC
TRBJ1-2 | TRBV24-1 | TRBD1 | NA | CATSDHDTGGSGYTF | TGTGCCACCAGTGACCACGACACAGGGGGTTCGGGCTACACCTTC
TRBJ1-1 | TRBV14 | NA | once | CASSNSRNTEAFF | TGTGCCAGCAGCAACAGTAGAAACACTGAAGCTTTCTTT
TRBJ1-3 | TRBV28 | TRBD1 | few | CASNSGGSGNTIYF | TGTGCCAGCAACTCAGGGGGCTCTGGAAACACCATATATTTT
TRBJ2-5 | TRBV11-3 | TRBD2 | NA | CASSKRGWAETQYF | TGTGCCAGCAGCAAGCGGGGTTGGGCTGAGACCCAGTACTTC
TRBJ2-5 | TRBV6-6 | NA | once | CASSRQGGQTQYF | TGTGCCAGCAGTCGACAGGGAGGTCAGACCCAGTACTTC
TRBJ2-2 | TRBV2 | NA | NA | CASSGMSVANTGELFF | TGTGCCAGCAGTGGGATGAGCGTAGCTAACACCGGGGAGCTGTTTTTT
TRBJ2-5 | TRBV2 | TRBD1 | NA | CASRDRTGVGTQYF | TGTGCCAGCAGAGACAGAACAGGGGTGGGGACCCAGTACTTC
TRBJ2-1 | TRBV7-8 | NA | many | CASSLGVHNEQFF | TGTGCCAGCAGCTTGGGCGTCCACAATGAGCAGTTCTTC
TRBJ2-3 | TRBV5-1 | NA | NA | CASSIGQTTDTQYF | TGCGCCAGCAGCATAGGACAGACCACAGATACGCAGTATTTT
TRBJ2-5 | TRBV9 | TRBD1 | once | CASSHGTGEETQYF | TGTGCCAGCAGCCACGGGACAGGGGAAGAGACCCAGTACTTC
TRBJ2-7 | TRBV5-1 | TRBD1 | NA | CASSLRDRDYEQYF | TGCGCCAGCAGTCTCCGGGACAGGGACTACGAGCAGTACTTC
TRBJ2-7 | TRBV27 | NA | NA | CATSLQGSPSEQYF | TGTGCCACCTCCCTTCAGGGAAGCCCTTCTGAGCAGTACTTC
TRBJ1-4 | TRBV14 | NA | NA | CASSHNYTGPFNEKLFF | TGTGCCAGCAGCCATAACTACACAGGGCCATTTAATGAAAAACTGTTTTTT
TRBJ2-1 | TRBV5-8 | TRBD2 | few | CASSFTSGSQSYNEQFF | TGTGCCAGCAGCTTTACTAGCGGGAGCCAGTCCTACAATGAGCAGTTCTTC
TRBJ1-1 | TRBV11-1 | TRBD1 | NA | CASSTGQGVLTEAFF | TGTGCCAGCAGCACGGGACAGGGGGTGTTGACTGAAGCTTTCTTT
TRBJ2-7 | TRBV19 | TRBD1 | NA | CASSMMGQGGNEQYF | TGTGCCAGTAGTATGATGGGACAGGGGGGCAACGAGCAGTACTTC
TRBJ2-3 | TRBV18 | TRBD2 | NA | CASSRTSGSTDTQYF | TGTGCCAGCTCCCGGACTAGCGGGAGCACAGATACGCAGTATTTT
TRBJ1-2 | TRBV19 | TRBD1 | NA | CASSIPGTGNSGGYTF | TGTGCCAGTAGTATCCCGGGGACAGGGAACTCTGGAGGCTACACCTTC
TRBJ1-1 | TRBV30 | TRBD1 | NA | CAWVGGSNTEAFF | TGTGCCTGGGTAGGGGGCTCGAACACTGAAGCTTTCTTT
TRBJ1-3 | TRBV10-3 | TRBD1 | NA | CAISDGTGGNTIYF | TGTGCCATCAGTGATGGGACAGGTGGAAACACCATATATTTT
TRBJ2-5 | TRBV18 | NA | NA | CASSPRNQETQYF | TGTGCCAGCTCACCCAGAAACCAAGAGACCCAGTACTTC
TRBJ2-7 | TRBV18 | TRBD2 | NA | CASSPTSRQSYEQYF | TGTGCCAGCTCACCGACTAGCCGCCAGTCCTACGAGCAGTACTTC
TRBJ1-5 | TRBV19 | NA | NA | CASSIDPPSGASNQPQHF | TGTGCCAGTAGTATAGACCCCCCCTCTGGGGCTAGCAATCAGCCCCAGCATTTT
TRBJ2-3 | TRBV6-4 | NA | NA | CASSVQGRTDTQYF | TGTGCCAGCAGTGTTCAGGGTAGAACAGATACGCAGTATTTT
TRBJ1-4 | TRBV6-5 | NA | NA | CASRPGLHNEKLFF | TGTGCCAGCAGGCCGGGACTGCATAATGAAAAACTGTTTTTT
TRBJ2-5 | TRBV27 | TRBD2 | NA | CASSLSLANTQETQYF | TGTGCCAGCAGTTTATCACTAGCGAACACCCAAGAGACCCAGTACTTC
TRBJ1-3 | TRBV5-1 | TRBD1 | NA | CASSQTDRGRLYF | TGCGCCAGCAGCCAAACCGACAGGGGCCGGCTATATTTT
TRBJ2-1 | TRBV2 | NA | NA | CASNPGSAVQFF | TGTGCCAGCAACCCGGGTAGCGCCGTCCAGTTCTTC
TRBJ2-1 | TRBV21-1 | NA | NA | CASSKVGLAGGGLSGSYNEQFF | TGTGCCAGCAGCAAAGTTGGACTAGCGGGAGGGGGGTTAAGTGGCTCCTACAATGAGCAGTTCTTC
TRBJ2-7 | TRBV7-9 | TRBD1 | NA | CASSLVGTAYEQYF | TGTGCCAGCAGCCTGGTCGGGACAGCCTACGAGCAGTACTTC
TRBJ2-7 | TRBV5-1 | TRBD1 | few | CASSPGQLATIAYEQYF | TGCGCCAGCAGCCCGGGACAGTTGGCAACTATCGCCTACGAGCAGTACTTC
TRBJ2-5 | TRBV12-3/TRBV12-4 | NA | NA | CASRQTEETQYF | TGTGCCAGCAGGCAGACAGAAGAGACCCAGTACTTC